Following are 28 T cell receptor beta chains from one sample sequenced in a study of blood T cells in healthy people across ages. Primers used in a second PCR of roughly 7 to 12 cycles were a sample-barcoded 5' primer and a J-beta primer mix. TCRdb re-derived calls from the 5' RACE reads in MiXCR, one entry per CDR3 protein. This sample has about 1.4 million distinct CDR3 sequences, with approximately 59% found just once. The specimen was blood. These receptors all stem from a man aged 18 to 30 in good health.

J is TRBJ1-2 and V is TRBV28; no reliable D call. CDR1 and CDR2 from the germline V gene are MDHEN and SYDVKM. CDR3 size: 16 residues. Trimming took off 6 bases at V and 4 bases at J, with 21 bases between the two ends. As DNA, the CDR3 is TGTGCCAGCAGCAGAACCAACCCAGGAGTGACCTATGGCTACACCTTC. This gives the protein CASSRTNPGVTYGYTF.

This clonotype was observed a handful of times. The chain uses TRBV20-1 and TRBJ2-7; tentative D call: TRBD1 (6 bases). Per germline, CDR1 DFQATT and CDR2 SNEGSKA (reference sequence). The length of the CDR3 is 11 residues. Trimming removed 6 bases from V and 3 bases from J, with 9 bases in between. CDR3 amino acids: CSAGQIYEQYF. CDR3 nucleotides: TGCAGTGCCGGACAGATCTACGAGCAGTACTTC.

V and J are TRBV4-2 and TRBJ1-1, with a weak D call TRBD1 (5 bases). CDR1 and CDR2 (germline): LGHNA, YNFKEQ. V was clipped by 4 bases and J by 0 bases, with 24 bases between them. The CDR3 is 19 residues long. The CDR3 bases are TGTGCCAGCAGCCCCCAACATCGCGAGGGGATCCCCATGAACACTGAAGCTTTCTTT. Its translation is CASSPQHREGIPMNTEAFF.

The rearrangement links TRBV3-1 to TRBJ1-5; D is unresolved. CDR3 length: 15 amino acids. Germline lookup yields CDR1 LGHDT and CDR2 YNNKEL (reference sequence). The ends were cut back, 2 bases at V and 3 bases at J, with 11 bases in the middle. In nucleotides, the CDR3 is TGTGCCAGCAGCCAACAACTGGGGATCAATCAGCCCCAGCATTTT. This gives the protein CASSQQLGINQPQHF.

The CDR3 here is CASSQDVATTSYEQYF. CDR3 in DNA: TGCGCCAGCAGCCAAGACGTGGCTACAACCTCCTACGAGCAGTACTTC. The chain has TRBV4-1 and TRBJ2-7; D is undetermined. Between the trimmed V and J ends, which lost 0 bases and 0 bases, there was a span of 12 bases. From germline, CDR1 is MGHRA and CDR2 YSYEKL. CDR3 size: 16 residues.

The V gene is TRBV28, the J gene TRBJ2-7; D remains unclear. V gave up 3 bases and J gave up 6 bases, with 9 bases separating them. CDR3 length equals 12 residues. CDR1 and CDR2 (germline): MDHEN, SYDVKM. CDR3 DNA: TGTGCCAGCAGTTTGACTGGTCTCGAGCAGTACTTC. Its translation: CASSLTGLEQYF.

This chain connects TRBV9 to TRBJ2-1; 7 bases match TRBD2. The DNA end is a closer match to TRBJ2-7, so the J assignment may be wrong. Germline CDR1 SGDLS, CDR2 YYNGEE. This CDR3 is built from 15 residues. The CDR3 region is CASSAGTNSYNEQYF. In nucleotides, the CDR3 is TGTGCCAGCAGTGCCGGGACTAACTCCTACAATGAGCAGTACTTC.

This rearrangement joins TRBV20-1 to TRBJ2-1; D remains ambiguous. This CDR3 region has 12 residues. The V gene lost 0 bases and the J gene lost 10 bases, with 10 bases spanning the gap. Germline CDR1 and CDR2: DFQATT and SNEGSKA (reference sequence). The CDR3 loop reads CSARDRVGEQFF. The CDR3 coding sequence is TGCAGTGCTAGAGATCGTGTGGGCGAGCAGTTCTTC.

The chain is built from TRBV6-1 and TRBJ2-1, with 7 bases identical to TRBD2. Germline V CDR1 and CDR2: MNHNS, SASEGT. V lost 3 bases, J lost 3 bases, and 8 bases stayed unmatched. The CDR3 sequence is 16 residues long. For the CDR3, the DNA is TGTGCCAGCAGTGATTGGGCGGGAGAGCTCTACAATGAGCAGTTCTTC. Its protein is CASSDWAGELYNEQFF.

The rearrangement joins TRBV4-1 to TRBJ1-6, with no clear D. CDR3 length: 16 amino acids. Germline V gives CDR1 MGHRA, CDR2 YSYEKL. Trimming removed 1 base at V and 5 bases at J, with 12 bases between. The CDR3 sequence: CASSQGANLHNSPLHF. The CDR3, as DNA: TGCGCCAGCAGCCAAGGGGCCAACCTACATAATTCACCCCTCCACTTT.

The V call is TRBV7-9, the J call TRBJ2-5; D is perhaps TRBD1 or TRBD2 (6 bases each). Germline values: CDR1 SEHNR, CDR2 FQNEAQ (reference sequence). The V gene lost 7 bases and the J gene lost 4 bases, with 13 bases spanning the gap. The CDR3 consists of 13 residues. The CDR3: CASTVGGGETQYF. The CDR3, as DNA: TGTGCCAGCACCGTCGGAGGGGGAGAGACCCAGTACTTC.

The rearrangement links TRBV2 to TRBJ1-2, with D possibly being TRBD1 (5 bases). This CDR3 region has 17 residues. Trimming shortened V by 6 bases and J by 0 bases, and 20 bases separated the two germline ends. Germline V gene lookup returns CDR1 SNHLY and CDR2 FYNNEI. The CDR3 region is CASSRAGGEVANYGYTF. The CDR3 DNA sequence: TGTGCCAGCAGCCGAGCGGGGGGGGAGGTAGCTAACTATGGCTACACCTTC.

This chain uses TRBV28 with TRBJ1-5; D is ambiguous. Germline V gene lookup returns CDR1 MDHEN and CDR2 SYDVKM. The ends were cut back, 5 bases at V and 4 bases at J, with 18 bases in the middle. The length of the CDR3 is 16 residues. Here the CDR3 reads CASSVSVGMRNQPQHF. CDR3 DNA: TGTGCCAGCAGTGTTAGTGTGGGCATGAGGAATCAGCCCCAGCATTTT.

This clonotype was observed a few times. The gene calls are TRBV7-9 and TRBJ2-5; TRBD1 aligns across 7 bases. Germline V gene data show CDR1 as SEHNR and CDR2 as FQNEAQ (reference sequence). This CDR3 comprises 14 residues. Trimming removed 8 bases from V and 5 bases from J; junction bases left unmatched: 11. The DNA for the CDR3 is TGTGCCAGCTCAAGACAGGGTTCAGGGGAGACCCAGTACTTC. Protein: CASSRQGSGETQYF. The full variable domain, in which reference TRBV7-9 and TRBJ2-5 provide the parts outside the CDR3, is DTGVSQNPRHKITKRGQNVTFRCDPISEHNRLYWYRQTLGQGPEFLTYFQNEAQLEKSRLLSDRFSAERPKGSFSTLEIQRTEQGDSAMYLCASSRQGSGETQYFGPGTRLLVL.

The chain employs TRBV27 and TRBJ1-1, with TRBD1 matching over 9 bases. The CDR3 contains 15 residues. Losses at the gene ends were 6 bases for V and 1 base for J; bases not matched to a gene: 6. Germline CDR1 is MNHEY and CDR2 is SMNVEV (reference sequence). CDR3 DNA: TGTGCCAGCAGACACGGGGGACAGGGGAACACTGAAGCTTTCTTT. Encoded protein: CASRHGGQGNTEAFF.

V gene TRBV2 combines with J gene TRBJ2-7; D call uncertain. This CDR3 is built from 8 residues. Germline V gene lookup returns CDR1 SNHLY and CDR2 FYNNEI. The V and J ends lost 10 bases and 10 bases respectively, with 8 bases between them. DNA of the CDR3: TGTGCCAACTCCCGACAGTACTTC. It translates to CANSRQYF.

This clonotype was counted only a few times. The chain carries TRBV2 and TRBJ2-5; TRBD2 might be the D (6 bases). The length of the CDR3 is 14 residues. V was clipped by 7 bases and J by 5 bases, with 17 bases between them. Germline CDR1 and CDR2: SNHLY and FYNNEI. Here the CDR3 reads CASTELAGSETQYF. CDR3 in DNA: TGTGCCAGCACAGAACTAGCTGGTTCGGAGACCCAGTACTTC.

This clonotype occurred a few times. The chain joins TRBV25-1 to TRBJ2-1; 10 bases map to TRBD2. J was trimmed by 7 bases and V by 8 bases; bases with no gene match: 11. The CDR3 loop spans 15 amino acids. Germline loops: CDR1 MGHDK, CDR2 SYGVNS. CDR3 nucleotide sequence: TGTGCCAGCTCCCCCCTAGCGGGAGCTAGTAATGAGCAGTTCTTC. This translates into CASSPLAGASNEQFF.

The chain couples TRBV12-5 to TRBJ2-3; maybe TRBD2 (6 bases). The CDR3 extends over 15 amino acids. Germline assignment: CDR1 LGHNT and CDR2 FRNRAP. V was pared by 7 bases and J by 2 bases, with 16 bases between. CDR3 sequence: CASVQDYYLTDTQYF. Here the CDR3 DNA reads TGTGCTAGTGTTCAGGACTACTACCTCACAGATACGCAGTATTTT.

This clonotype has a handful of counts. This chain links TRBV27 with TRBJ2-5; the D gene is possibly TRBD2 (6 bases). The CDR3 loop spans 15 amino acids. From germline, CDR1 is MNHEY and CDR2 SMNVEV (reference sequence). Trimming shortened V by 3 bases and J by 3 bases, and 14 bases separated the two germline ends. This CDR3 reads CASSFGGSWEETQYF. The CDR3 nucleotides are TGTGCCAGCAGTTTCGGGGGTTCCTGGGAAGAGACCCAGTACTTC.

The chain is built from TRBV2 and TRBJ2-5; weak D call: TRBD1 (6 bases). Gene TRBJ2-4 matches the end of the DNA better, so the J call may be wrong. Germline CDR1 SNHLY, CDR2 FYNNEI. The CDR3 covers 15 residues. The CDR3 loop is CASKRDRSHENIQYF. CDR3 DNA sequence: TGTGCCAGCAAGCGAGACAGGAGTCATGAAAACATTCAGTACTTC.

This chain joins TRBV4-2 and TRBJ2-1; 8 bases match TRBD1. This CDR3 contains 16 residues. Trimming took 5 bases from V and 3 from J; bases not matched to a gene: 9. Germline loops: CDR1 LGHNA, CDR2 YNFKEQ. CDR3 bases: TGTGCCAGCAGCTCCCCGGGACAGGTCTTCTACAATGAGCAGTTCTTC. This codes for CASSSPGQVFYNEQFF.

The chain links TRBV6-6 to TRBJ2-3, with D perhaps matching TRBD1 (5 bases). The germline V and J ends were trimmed by 1 base and 4 bases, with 6 bases remaining between them. Germline V CDR1 and CDR2: MNHNY, SVGAGI (reference sequence). This CDR3 spans 13 amino acids. CDR3 in DNA: TGTGCCAGCAGTTACTTCAGGGCAGATACGCAGTATTTT. It codes for CASSYFRADTQYF.

The V gene is TRBV12-3 or TRBV12-4, the J gene TRBJ2-3, with 7 bases identical to TRBD2. V lost 9 bases and J lost 1; bases outside the gene matches: 7. The CDR3 sequence is 14 residues long. CDR3 loop: CASEVLAGTDTQYF. The CDR3 DNA follows: TGTGCCAGTGAAGTCCTAGCGGGCACAGATACGCAGTATTTT.

This clonotype was seen only a few times. The chain carries TRBV6-2 or TRBV6-3 and TRBJ2-2; D may be TRBD2 (6 bases). Germline V gene data show CDR1 as MNHEY and CDR2 as SVGEGT. Between the trimmed V and J ends, which lost 10 bases and 0 bases, there was a span of 18 bases. This CDR3 comprises 16 residues. DNA for the CDR3: TGTGCCACTTACCGGGACGGCGGGACGAACACCGGGGAGCTGTTTTTT. Its translation: CATYRDGGTNTGELFF.

This clonotype occurred a few times. J is TRBJ2-7 and V is TRBV5-1; possible D gene TRBD2, 6 bases. This CDR3 region has 15 residues. CDR1 is SGHRS, CDR2 YFSETQ, per germline. The V end was cut by 2 bases, the J end by 4 bases, with 16 bases between. The CDR3 sequence: CASSLKAGLHYEQYF. CDR3 coding DNA: TGCGCCAGCAGCTTAAAGGCGGGACTTCATTACGAGCAGTACTTC.

The V and J genes are TRBV6-6 and TRBJ2-2; D is undetermined. From germline, CDR1 is MNHNY and CDR2 SVGAGI (reference sequence). V gave up 2 bases and J gave up 3 bases, with 13 bases separating them. The CDR3 is 16 amino acids. CDR3: CASSYPVTEYTGELFF. As DNA, the CDR3 is TGTGCCAGCAGTTACCCAGTAACTGAATACACCGGGGAGCTGTTTTTT.

This clonotype was found a few times. The chain links TRBV20-1 to TRBJ2-7; 12 nucleotides match TRBD2. The CDR3 sequence is 13 residues long. V dropped 6 bases and J dropped 5; count of bases not matched to a gene: 5. Germline V gene data show CDR1 as DFQATT and CDR2 as SNEGSKA (reference sequence). CDR3 protein: CSALAGGGDEQYF. CDR3 DNA sequence: TGCAGTGCGCTAGCGGGAGGGGGGGACGAGCAGTACTTC.